The rows below give T cell receptor beta chains drawn from one sample of a study of CD8+CD57+ T cells in acquired aplastic anemia. TCRdb passed the reads through MiXCR, listing each CDR3 protein once. The sample has roughly 120,000 distinct CDR3 sequences; under 60% are singletons. The sequenced material came from sorted CD4+, CD8+, or CD8+CD57+ T cells (not recorded which) from PBMCs. These receptors were taken from a human donor with aplastic anemia. Both conserved end residues are part of each CDR3. The order of the fields is CDR3 DNA, CDR3 protein, V gene, D gene, clone size, J gene. D genes are given only for firm matches. Some rows mark clone size as missing; the rest say once, few, many or name a class of expanded clone.

CDR3nt: TGCGCCAGCAGGCCCGGGGTTTTAGTGAACACTGAAGCTTTCTTT
CDR3aa: CASRPGVLVNTEAFF
v_gene: TRBV5-1
d_gene: -
abundance: -
j_gene: TRBJ1-1

CDR3nt: TGTGCCACCAGCCTTTCGGGGACAGGGGACGAGCAGTACTTC
CDR3aa: CATSLSGTGDEQYF
v_gene: TRBV24-1
d_gene: TRBD1
abundance: few
j_gene: TRBJ2-7

CDR3nt: TGCAGCGCTCCTACCGGGGACTATGGCTACACCTTC
CDR3aa: CSAPTGDYGYTF
v_gene: TRBV29-1
d_gene: -
abundance: -
j_gene: TRBJ1-2

CDR3nt: TGTGCCAGCTCACTTAGTAGCGGGAGCGCCAATGAGCAGTTCTTC
CDR3aa: CASSLSSGSANEQFF
v_gene: TRBV18
d_gene: TRBD2
abundance: -
j_gene: TRBJ2-1

CDR3nt: TGTGCCAGCAGCGCTGGGGGTACGGGCAATCAGCCCCAGCATTTT
CDR3aa: CASSAGGTGNQPQHF
v_gene: TRBV9
d_gene: -
abundance: few
j_gene: TRBJ1-5

CDR3nt: TGCGCCAGCAGCCAAGAGGAGGGGCAGCACGAGCAGTACTTC
CDR3aa: CASSQEEGQHEQYF
v_gene: TRBV4-1
d_gene: -
abundance: -
j_gene: TRBJ2-7

CDR3nt: TGTGCCAGTAGTCTTCCACAGGGATCACCCCTCCACTTT
CDR3aa: CASSLPQGSPLHF
v_gene: TRBV19
d_gene: -
abundance: -
j_gene: TRBJ1-6

CDR3nt: TGCAGCGTTGGTTCGGGCAGCTCCTACAATGAGCAGTTCTTC
CDR3aa: CSVGSGSSYNEQFF
v_gene: TRBV29-1
d_gene: -
abundance: many
j_gene: TRBJ2-1

CDR3nt: TGCAGTGCCCTTTACGGGGGAAGCACTGAAGCTTTCTTT
CDR3aa: CSALYGGSTEAFF
v_gene: TRBV20-1
d_gene: -
abundance: -
j_gene: TRBJ1-1

CDR3nt: TGTGCCAGCAGCTCCCATGACTCTGGGGCCAACGTCCTGACTTTC
CDR3aa: CASSSHDSGANVLTF
v_gene: TRBV5-6
d_gene: -
abundance: many
j_gene: TRBJ2-6

CDR3nt: TGTGCCAGTAGTCCGGGACAGGGACGGGGTTCACCCCTCCACTTT
CDR3aa: CASSPGQGRGSPLHF
v_gene: TRBV19
d_gene: TRBD1
abundance: -
j_gene: TRBJ1-6

CDR3nt: TGTGCCAGCAGCATCAGGGATAACACTGAAGCTTTCTTT
CDR3aa: CASSIRDNTEAFF
v_gene: TRBV2
d_gene: -
abundance: -
j_gene: TRBJ1-1

CDR3nt: TGCGCCAGCAGTGCTAGCGGGGGGGCCGAGAACGAGCAGTACTTC
CDR3aa: CASSASGGAENEQYF
v_gene: TRBV10-1
d_gene: TRBD2
abundance: -
j_gene: TRBJ2-7

CDR3nt: TGTGCCAGCGGCCTTAGCGGGTCGGGGGAGACCCAGTACTTC
CDR3aa: CASGLSGSGETQYF
v_gene: TRBV12-3/TRBV12-4
d_gene: TRBD2
abundance: many
j_gene: TRBJ2-5

CDR3nt: TGTGCCAGCAGCGTATCCCCGACAGGGGGATTATACGAGCAGTACTTC
CDR3aa: CASSVSPTGGLYEQYF
v_gene: TRBV9
d_gene: TRBD1
abundance: -
j_gene: TRBJ2-7

CDR3nt: TGTGCCAGCAGCCTGAATAGGGTGAACACTGAAGCTTTCTTT
CDR3aa: CASSLNRVNTEAFF
v_gene: TRBV3-1
d_gene: -
abundance: -
j_gene: TRBJ1-1

CDR3nt: TGTGCCATCAGTGAGGCATCGGGGGGGGACAATGAGCAGTTCTTC
CDR3aa: CAISEASGGDNEQFF
v_gene: TRBV10-3
d_gene: TRBD2
abundance: few
j_gene: TRBJ2-1

CDR3nt: TGTGCCAGCAGCTTAGAGGGTGGGAGCGGGCAGTACTTC
CDR3aa: CASSLEGGSGQYF
v_gene: TRBV7-2
d_gene: -
abundance: once
j_gene: TRBJ2-7

CDR3nt: TGTGCCAGCAGCGTAGAAAGGGGACTGCCCGTCGATACGCAGTATTTT
CDR3aa: CASSVERGLPVDTQYF
v_gene: TRBV9
d_gene: -
abundance: -
j_gene: TRBJ2-3

CDR3nt: TGTGCCACCGGGGACAGCACCTACAATGAGCAGTTCTTC
CDR3aa: CATGDSTYNEQFF
v_gene: TRBV7-9
d_gene: TRBD1
abundance: -
j_gene: TRBJ2-1

CDR3nt: TGTGCCAGCAGCTTACGCGGGGCAGAGACCCAGTACTTC
CDR3aa: CASSLRGAETQYF
v_gene: TRBV7-3
d_gene: -
abundance: few
j_gene: TRBJ2-5

CDR3nt: TGTGCCAGCAGCTTCCCACAGGGACGGAACACTGAAGCTTTCTTT
CDR3aa: CASSFPQGRNTEAFF
v_gene: TRBV11-1
d_gene: -
abundance: -
j_gene: TRBJ1-1

CDR3nt: TGTGCCAGCAGCCCAGCACGACGGGCTTTCTTT
CDR3aa: CASSPARRAFF
v_gene: TRBV7-9
d_gene: -
abundance: many
j_gene: TRBJ1-1

CDR3nt: TGCAGCGTTGCGGACAGGGGGCAGGGAGATACGCAGTATTTT
CDR3aa: CSVADRGQGDTQYF
v_gene: TRBV29-1
d_gene: TRBD1
abundance: -
j_gene: TRBJ2-3

CDR3nt: TGTGCCAGCAGCTTCGGGATCGCGGATGAGCAGTTCTTC
CDR3aa: CASSFGIADEQFF
v_gene: TRBV14
d_gene: -
abundance: -
j_gene: TRBJ2-1

CDR3nt: TGTGCCAGCAGTGACAGTTTCCTCTCCTACGAGCAGTACTTC
CDR3aa: CASSDSFLSYEQYF
v_gene: TRBV25-1
d_gene: -
abundance: -
j_gene: TRBJ2-7

CDR3nt: TGTGCCAGCAGCTCAACCGGGACAGGCGATTGGAACACTGAAGCTTTCTTT
CDR3aa: CASSSTGTGDWNTEAFF
v_gene: TRBV13
d_gene: TRBD1
abundance: -
j_gene: TRBJ1-1

CDR3nt: TGTGCCAGCAGCTTAAAACAGGACTATGGCTACACCTTC
CDR3aa: CASSLKQDYGYTF
v_gene: TRBV7-9
d_gene: -
abundance: -
j_gene: TRBJ1-2

CDR3nt: TGTGCCATCAGTGGGACGGCAGATAGCAATCAGCCCCAGCATTTT
CDR3aa: CAISGTADSNQPQHF
v_gene: TRBV10-3
d_gene: -
abundance: -
j_gene: TRBJ1-5

CDR3nt: TGCAGTGCTAGAGGGGATAGCGGGAGCTACGAGCAGTACTTC
CDR3aa: CSARGDSGSYEQYF
v_gene: TRBV20-1
d_gene: TRBD2
abundance: -
j_gene: TRBJ2-7

CDR3nt: TGTGCCAGCAGTTACGGAAAAATTGATAGCACAGATACGCAGTATTTT
CDR3aa: CASSYGKIDSTDTQYF
v_gene: TRBV6-5
d_gene: -
abundance: -
j_gene: TRBJ2-3

CDR3nt: TGTGCCAGCAGGGGGACAGGGCAAGAGACCCAGTACTTC
CDR3aa: CASRGTGQETQYF
v_gene: TRBV9
d_gene: TRBD1
abundance: many
j_gene: TRBJ2-5

CDR3nt: TGTGCCAGCAGGGTACAGGGGGCGCCGGGTGAAGCTTTCTTT
CDR3aa: CASRVQGAPGEAFF
v_gene: TRBV2
d_gene: TRBD1
abundance: -
j_gene: TRBJ1-1

CDR3nt: TGCAGTGCTAGAGATCCCGCAGAGACCCAGTACTTC
CDR3aa: CSARDPAETQYF
v_gene: TRBV20-1
d_gene: -
abundance: -
j_gene: TRBJ2-5

CDR3nt: TGCGCCGGCAGCCAGTATTCAGGGTCCCCTGAAGCTTTCTTT
CDR3aa: CAGSQYSGSPEAFF
v_gene: TRBV4-1
d_gene: -
abundance: -
j_gene: TRBJ1-1

CDR3nt: TGCGCCAGCAGCCAAGAGGCCAGGGGGTATGGCTACACCTTC
CDR3aa: CASSQEARGYGYTF
v_gene: TRBV4-3
d_gene: TRBD1
abundance: -
j_gene: TRBJ1-2

CDR3nt: TGCAGCGTTGGGGACAATTGGGAGGGCGAGCAGTACTTC
CDR3aa: CSVGDNWEGEQYF
v_gene: TRBV29-1
d_gene: -
abundance: few
j_gene: TRBJ2-7

CDR3nt: TGTGCCAGCAGAAGGGACAGCTCCTACGAGCAGTACTTC
CDR3aa: CASRRDSSYEQYF
v_gene: TRBV12-3/TRBV12-4
d_gene: TRBD1
abundance: -
j_gene: TRBJ2-7

CDR3nt: TGTGCCACCAGTGATGGACAGGGGAATCAGCCCCAGCATTTT
CDR3aa: CATSDGQGNQPQHF
v_gene: TRBV24-1
d_gene: TRBD1
abundance: -
j_gene: TRBJ1-5

CDR3nt: TGTGCCAGCAGCTTCGGACGGAACTCTTCACCCCTCCACTTT
CDR3aa: CASSFGRNSSPLHF
v_gene: TRBV5-6
d_gene: -
abundance: -
j_gene: TRBJ1-6

CDR3nt: TGCGCCGGCAGCTTCTCAGGGGTGAACACTGAAGCTTTCTTT
CDR3aa: CAGSFSGVNTEAFF
v_gene: TRBV5-1
d_gene: -
abundance: -
j_gene: TRBJ1-1